What follows are 13 T cell receptor beta chains derived from one specimen sequenced in a study of ipilimumab plus nivolumab after autologous stem cell transplantation. Data came from immunoSEQ multiplex PCR; TCRdb stores just in-frame clones and leaves some out. There are fewer than 45,000 clones in the sample; around 93% occur only once, and approximately 1% lies in the top ten. The material sequenced was PBMCs, taken in a trial of ipilimumab plus nivolumab as post-transplant consolidation. Every receptor here comes from a male donor with multiple myeloma.

This sequence joins TRBV5-4 and TRBJ2-5; possible D gene TRBD1, 6 bases. The CDR3 is made up of 13 amino acids. Germline assignment: CDR1 SGHNT and CDR2 YYREEE (reference sequence). Trimming shortened V by 3 bases and J by 5 bases, and 11 bases separated the two germline ends. CDR3: CASSYAGAETQYF. The CDR3, as DNA: TGTGCCAGCAGCTACGCAGGGGCGGAGACCCAGTACTTC.

This clone was observed a single time. The CDR3 sequence: CASSQGRGETQYF. In DNA form, the CDR3 reads TGTGCCAGCAGCCAGGGACGCGGCGAGACCCAGTACTTC. The chain uses TRBV6-4 and TRBJ2-5, with D possibly called TRBD1 or TRBD2 (5 bases each). The V and J ends lost 6 bases and 5 bases respectively, with 13 bases between them. Germline CDR1 is MRHNA and CDR2 is SNTAGT. The CDR3 totals 13 residues.

The chain recombines TRBV18 with TRBJ2-3, with 12 bases matching TRBD2. V lost 0 bases to trimming and J lost 14 bases; unmatched junction nucleotides: 12. The CDR3 loop spans 16 amino acids. Germline-derived CDR1 and CDR2 are KGHSH and LQKENI. Written as DNA, the CDR3 is TGTGCCAGCTCACCACCTTCTAGCGGGGGGGCCGATGCGACGTATTTT. Translating gives CASSPPSSGGADATYF.

The chain is built from TRBV7-9 and TRBJ2-2; D may match TRBD1 or TRBD2 (5 bases each). There are 17 residues in the CDR3. V lost 7 bases and J 0 bases, leaving 18 bases between the germline ends. Germline V gene sequence: CDR1 SEHNR, CDR2 FQNEAQ (reference sequence). Here the CDR3 DNA reads TGTGCCAGCATCCTCTTCTGGGGACGGACGAACACCGGGGAGCTGTTTTTT. This sequence encodes CASILFWGRTNTGELFF.

The chain couples TRBV15 to TRBJ2-2, with D possibly TRBD2 on 5 matching bases. CDR1 is LNHNV and CDR2 is YYDKDF in the germline V gene (reference sequence). The V end was cut by 1 base, the J end by 8 bases, with 11 bases between. The CDR3 runs 14 residues. The CDR3 loop reads CATSRGEKVGELFF. CDR3 DNA: TGTGCCACCAGCAGAGGGGAGAAGGTGGGGGAGCTGTTTTTT.

V usage is TRBV6-6 and J usage is TRBJ1-1; D is ambiguous. Looked up from germline, CDR1 is MNHNY and CDR2 is SVGAGI (reference sequence). The CDR3 runs 12 residues. V shed 4 bases and J shed 5 bases, with 8 bases lying between them. The CDR3 DNA sequence: TGTGCCAGCAGTTCTGGTAAGACTGAAGCTTTCTTT. The encoded protein is CASSSGKTEAFF.

This chain uses TRBV5-6 with TRBJ1-2; unclear D gene. Germline lookup yields CDR1 SGHDT and CDR2 YYEEEE. Trimming took off 0 bases at V and 4 bases at J, with 7 bases between the two ends. This CDR3 is built from 13 residues. DNA of the CDR3: TGTGCCAGCAGCTTGGTTCCAACCTATGGCTACACCTTC. The encoded protein is CASSLVPTYGYTF. The full variable domain, completed using reference TRBV5-6 and TRBJ1-2, is DAGVTQSPTHLIKTRGQQVTLRCSPKSGHDTVSWYQQALGQGPQFIFQYYEEEERQRGNFPDRFSGHQFPNYSSELNVNALLLGDSALYLCASSLVPTYGYTFGSGTRLTVV.

This sequence joins TRBV19 and TRBJ1-1, with a tentative D call TRBD1 (6 bases). Germline V gene lookup returns CDR1 LNHDA and CDR2 SQIVND (reference sequence). The length of the CDR3 is 15 residues. V dropped 9 bases and J dropped 0 bases, with 17 bases sitting between them. The CDR3 coding sequence is TGTGCCAGCGAAGCAGGGGCGCGGATGAACACTGAAGCTTTCTTT. Encoded protein: CASEAGARMNTEAFF.

The V and J genes are TRBV28 and TRBJ2-7; TRBD2 aligns across 7 bases. After removal of 6 bases from V and 2 bases from J, the junction contained 16 bases not matched to a gene. The CDR3 loop spans 17 amino acids. Germline V gives CDR1 MDHEN, CDR2 SYDVKM. The CDR3 spells CASSGAYASGATYEQYF. In DNA form, the CDR3 reads TGTGCCAGCAGCGGCGCTTACGCGAGCGGGGCTACCTACGAGCAGTACTTC.

V and J are TRBV29-1 and TRBJ2-3, with 8 bases matching TRBD1. The CDR3 covers 13 residues. Looked up from germline, CDR1 is SQVTM and CDR2 is ANQGSEA. Losses at the gene ends were 5 bases for V and 4 bases for J; bases not matched to a gene: 5. The CDR3 sequence: CSVNTGGADTQYF. CDR3 sequence (DNA): TGCAGCGTTAATACAGGGGGTGCAGATACGCAGTATTTT.

The V call is TRBV30, the J call TRBJ1-6; tentatively, D is TRBD1 (6 bases). Germline V gives CDR1 GTSNPN, CDR2 SVGIG (reference sequence). The CDR3 runs 14 residues. Deletions cut 3 bases from V and 5 bases from J, with 11 bases between. The CDR3 spells CAWRLDRNNSPLHF. CDR3 nucleotides: TGTGCCTGGAGGCTGGACAGAAATAATTCACCCCTCCACTTT.

The genes are TRBV28 and TRBJ1-5; a weak D match, TRBD1 (5 bases). The V end lost 3 bases, the J end lost 3 bases, and 12 bases lay between the germline ends. Germline CDR1 MDHEN, CDR2 SYDVKM. The CDR3 length is 15 residues. In nucleotides, the CDR3 is TGTGCCAGCAGTTTCTTGGGGGGGGACAATCAGCCCCAGCATTTT. Protein sequence: CASSFLGGDNQPQHF.

This clone was seen once. V usage is TRBV2 and J usage is TRBJ1-2; D not certain. The V end was cut by 3 bases, the J end by 8 bases, with 13 bases between. The CDR3 has 13 amino acids. Germline V gives CDR1 SNHLY, CDR2 FYNNEI. CDR3 sequence (DNA): TGTGCCAGCAGTGAGCGCCGGCAGACCGGCTACACCTTC. This encodes CASSERRQTGYTF.